This T cell receptor beta chain was sequenced for a study of blood T cell repertoires in COVID-19. For the study at large: Sample material is recorded as cDNA or gDNA derived from T cells, B-cell-depleted T cells, or PBMCs.

The table lists this clone with a few counts. TCRdb keeps only in-frame clones here, not all; method: immunoSEQ multiplex PCR. The table includes more than 150,000 clones, roughly 80% detected once. Sequencing was carried out using peripheral blood. This TCR was sampled from a woman at least 80 years old with COVID-19, enrolled during active disease.

The CDR3 region has the DNA TGTGCCATCAGTGCCAAGCCGGGACTAGCGCCCAGCACAGATACGCAGTATTTT. Amino acid sequence: CAISAKPGLAPSTDTQYF. The V call is TRBV10-3, the J call TRBJ2-3; 10 bases match TRBD2. This CDR3 is 18 amino acids long. Germline CDR1 reads ENHRY; CDR2 reads SYGVKD. The junction had 10 bases not matched to a gene; V was cut back by 4 bases and J by 0 bases.